Below, 20 T cell receptor beta chains from the same sample are listed, as sequenced in a study of T cells in localized non-small cell lung cancer. Produced via immunoSEQ multiplex PCR; TCRdb's table is partial and in-frame only. The table records 90,000 to 95,000 clones, approximately 91% of them present only once. The sequencing here drew on PBMCs, taken before any cancer treatment. All receptors derive from a woman aged 40-75 years with stage II squamous cell lung carcinoma.

J is TRBJ2-3 and V is TRBV10-3; no clear D. The CDR3 is made up of 12 amino acids. Germline V gene sequence: CDR1 ENHRY, CDR2 SYGVKD. V was cut by 0 bases and J by 4 bases, with 2 bases left in between. The CDR3 DNA follows: TGTGCCATCAGTGAGTCGGCAGATACGCAGTATTTT. It translates to CAISESADTQYF.

The chain couples TRBV2 to TRBJ2-3, with unresolved D. V lost 6 bases to trimming and J lost 2 bases, with 12 bases between them. From germline, CDR1 is SNHLY and CDR2 FYNNEI. The CDR3 is 14 residues long. The CDR3 coding sequence is TGTGCCAGCAGGAAAGCAGGATCCACAGATACGCAGTATTTT. This encodes CASRKAGSTDTQYF.

J is TRBJ1-4 and V is TRBV30; D gene ambiguous. The CDR3 is 14 residues long. Germline CDR1 is GTSNPN and CDR2 is SVGIG (reference sequence). This CDR3 is CGGSGGSTNEKLFF. The CDR3 bases are TGTGGAGGGTCGGGTGGATCAACTAATGAAAAACTGTTTTTT.

V gene TRBV20-1 combines with J gene TRBJ2-3; D is undetermined. V gave up 3 bases and J gave up 3 bases, with 4 bases separating them. Germline values: CDR1 DFQATT, CDR2 SNEGSKA (reference sequence). The CDR3 extends over 11 amino acids. DNA of the CDR3: TGCAGTGCTAGCGGGACAGATACGCAGTATTTT. This translates into CSASGTDTQYF.

V is TRBV28 and J is TRBJ1-1; D is uncertain. Trimming took 2 bases from V and 0 from J, leaving 7 bases between them. Germline lookup yields CDR1 MDHEN and CDR2 SYDVKM. The CDR3 spans 14 residues. CDR3 coding DNA: TGTGCCAGCAGTTTAATAACCATGAACACTGAAGCTTTCTTT. Encoded protein: CASSLITMNTEAFF.

This clone is medium-sized within its sample. The gene calls are TRBV6-1 and TRBJ2-7, with D perhaps TRBD1 or TRBD2 (6 bases each). Germline V lookup: CDR1 MNHNS, CDR2 SASEGT. V gave up 1 base and J gave up 5 bases, with 15 bases separating them. The CDR3 consists of 15 residues. The CDR3 DNA reads as TGTGCCAGCAGTGAAGAGTCGGGGGCTGGCCACGAGCAGTACTTC. Amino acid sequence: CASSEESGAGHEQYF.

The chain employs TRBV19 and TRBJ1-6; tentative D call: TRBD1 (6 bases). CDR1 LNHDA and CDR2 SQIVND come from the germline V gene (reference sequence). The CDR3 sequence is 15 residues long. Deletions cut 3 bases from V and 8 bases from J, with 14 bases between. CDR3 amino acids: CASSISRQADSPLHF. CDR3 bases: TGTGCCAGTAGTATCTCGCGACAGGCGGATTCACCCCTCCACTTT.

This chain links TRBV5-6 with TRBJ2-1; D gene unclear. Germline-derived CDR1 and CDR2 are SGHDT and YYEEEE. CDR3 length: 11 residues. The ends were cut back, 0 bases at V and 7 bases at J, with 2 bases in the middle. The CDR3 sequence: CASSLGNEQFF. The DNA for the CDR3 is TGTGCCAGCAGCTTGGGTAATGAGCAGTTCTTC.

The CDR3 protein is CASSGYRDRVHDYGYTF. The CDR3 nucleotides are TGTGCCAGCAGTGGCTACCGGGACAGGGTCCATGACTATGGCTACACCTTC. This chain connects TRBV2 to TRBJ1-2; 9 bases match TRBD1. The length of the CDR3 is 17 residues. Germline loops: CDR1 SNHLY, CDR2 FYNNEI. Germline trimming cut 4 bases from V and 3 bases from J; bases unmatched to any gene: 12. Filled out from reference TRBV2 and TRBJ1-2, the complete variable domain reads EPEVTQTPSHQVTQMGQEVILRCVPISNHLYFYWYRQILGQKVEFLVSFYNNEISEKSEIFDDQFSVERPDGSNFTLKIRSTKLEDSAMYFCASSGYRDRVHDYGYTFGSGTRLTVV.

The chain recombines TRBV18 with TRBJ1-2, with 8 bases identical to TRBD1. Trimming cost V 3 bases and J 3 bases; bases outside gene matches: 9. The CDR3 consists of 16 residues. CDR1 and CDR2 from the germline V gene are KGHSH and LQKENI. CDR3 loop: CASSPGQGSGYYGYTF. CDR3 DNA: TGTGCCAGCTCACCTGGACAGGGAAGCGGCTACTATGGCTACACCTTC.

The rearrangement uses TRBV6-6 and TRBJ2-7, with TRBD1 matching 9 bases. The CDR3 has 13 residues. J was trimmed by 4 bases and V by 8 bases; bases with no gene match: 6. The germline gives CDR1 MNHNY, CDR2 SVGAGI (reference sequence). In nucleotides, the CDR3 is TGTGCCAGCCTTACAGGGGGCGGATACGAGCAGTACTTC. As protein: CASLTGGGYEQYF.

This chain joins TRBV5-1 and TRBJ2-2; possibly TRBD2 for D (5 bases). V was shortened by 0 bases and J by 2 bases, with 8 bases between the two germline ends. Germline CDR1 SGHRS, CDR2 YFSETQ. CDR3 length: 15 amino acids. CDR3 region: CASSLAAGNTGELFF. CDR3 in DNA: TGCGCCAGCAGCTTGGCGGCGGGCAACACCGGGGAGCTGTTTTTT. Based on the CDR3 plus reference TRBV5-1 and TRBJ2-2, the full variable domain is KAGVTQTPRYLIKTRGQQVTLSCSPISGHRSVSWYQQTPGQGLQFLFEYFSETQRNKGNFPGRFSGRQFSNSRSEMNVSTLELGDSALYLCASSLAAGNTGELFFGEGSRLTVL.

This clone was detected once. The gene calls are TRBV5-1 and TRBJ2-7, with D possibly called TRBD1 or TRBD2 (5 bases each). In germline, CDR1 is SGHRS, CDR2 YFSETQ. With 2 bases removed from V and 5 bases from J, the gap between germline ends came to 14 bases. This CDR3 contains 14 residues. The CDR3 protein is CASSLRGGAHEQYF. The CDR3 DNA reads TGCGCCAGCAGCTTACGTGGGGGTGCACACGAGCAGTACTTC.

The V and J genes are TRBV27 and TRBJ2-4; TRBD1 aligns across 12 bases. Germline CDR1 and CDR2: MNHEY and SMNVEV (reference sequence). V lost 4 bases and J lost 8; bases outside the gene matches: 9. The CDR3 is 16 amino acids. Here the CDR3 reads CASSSWDRGLGYIQYF. The CDR3 nucleotides read TGTGCCAGCAGTTCCTGGGACAGGGGGCTTGGATACATTCAGTACTTC.

The chain carries TRBV6-5 and TRBJ2-3, with TRBD2 matching over 7 bases. The CDR3 extends over 15 amino acids. J was trimmed by 4 bases and V by 4 bases; bases with no gene match: 8. The germline V gene encodes CDR1 MNHEY and CDR2 SVGAGI. In DNA, the CDR3 is TGTGCCAGCAGTTCTCGGACTAGTTGGGCAGATACGCAGTATTTT. Its translation: CASSSRTSWADTQYF.

The DNA of the CDR3 is TGTGCCAGCAGTCCTAGCGCGTACAATGAGCAGTTCTTC. Protein sequence: CASSPSAYNEQFF. The chain is built from TRBV6-1 and TRBJ2-1; D is possibly TRBD2 (6 bases). The length of the CDR3 is 13 residues. Trimming cost V 5 bases and J 4 bases, with 9 bases left between them. The germline CDR1 and CDR2 sequences are MNHNS and SASEGT.

The chain combines TRBV2 with TRBJ2-5; the D is unclear. The closer fit of TRBJ2-7 to the DNA end suggests the J call may be wrong. Germline V CDR1 and CDR2: SNHLY, FYNNEI. The CDR3 is made up of 11 amino acids. CDR3: CATVLSYEQYF. The CDR3 bases are TGTGCCACCGTCCTCTCCTACGAGCAGTACTTC.

This chain connects TRBV14 to TRBJ2-3; 11 bases map to TRBD2. With V trimmed by 4 bases and J by 7 bases, 25 bases remained unmatched. The CDR3 runs 21 residues. Germline V lookup: CDR1 SGHDN, CDR2 FVKESK. CDR3 in DNA: TGTGCCAGCAGCCCCTACATGGGGTTAGCGGGAGGGCCCTTGAGTACAAATACGCAGTATTTT. Translated, it gives CASSPYMGLAGGPLSTNTQYF.

J is TRBJ2-7 and V is TRBV6-5, with 9 bases that match TRBD1. The CDR3 length is 14 residues. V was pared by 7 bases and J by 1 base, with 5 bases of the junction left unmatched. Germline lookup yields CDR1 MNHEY and CDR2 SVGAGI. In DNA form, the CDR3 reads TGTGCCAGCAAACCGACAGGGGGGTCCTACGAGCAGTACTTC. Translated, it gives CASKPTGGSYEQYF.

This chain connects TRBV6-5 to TRBJ2-1; D is unclear. CDR3 length equals 11 residues. Germline V lookup: CDR1 MNHEY, CDR2 SVGAGI. The germline V and J ends were trimmed by 7 bases and 5 bases, with 6 bases remaining between them. In nucleotides, the CDR3 is TGTGCCAGCACGCTAGACAATGAGCAGTTCTTC. This translates into CASTLDNEQFF.